This is a list of T cell receptor beta chains from one sample in a study of OX40 agonist ivuxolimab in advanced cancers. Assay: immunoSEQ multiplex PCR; the TCRdb copy retains only in-frame clones and omits some. The table has some 38,000 clones, around 88% seen once. The specimen comprised CD4+ or CD8+ T cells sorted from blood, sampled in a trial of the OX40 agonist ivuxolimab. These receptors came from an adult with an advanced solid tumor such as melanoma, head and neck, liver or kidney cancer. Each CDR3 is given with its conserved first and last residue. A D gene is named only where the DNA matches it firmly. Size tells how often a clone was seen (once, few, many) or the class of an expanded clone, and some rows leave it out.

j_gene: TRBJ1-3; abundance: few; d_gene: -; v_gene: TRBV6-1; CDR3nt: TGTGCCAGCAGTGAGGACGGAGCTGGAAACACCATATATTTT; CDR3aa: CASSEDGAGNTIYF
j_gene: TRBJ1-2; abundance: -; d_gene: TRBD1; v_gene: TRBV28; CDR3nt: TGTGCCAGCATTACGACAGGGGGCCTCGCTGGCTACACCTTC; CDR3aa: CASITTGGLAGYTF
j_gene: TRBJ2-2; abundance: once; d_gene: -; v_gene: TRBV19; CDR3nt: TGTGCCAGTAGTCGACAGTTCACCGGGGAGCTGTTTTTT; CDR3aa: CASSRQFTGELFF
j_gene: TRBJ1-2; abundance: -; d_gene: -; v_gene: TRBV27; CDR3nt: TGTGCCAGCAGTTTAAAGTATACTAACTATGGCTACACCTTC; CDR3aa: CASSLKYTNYGYTF
j_gene: TRBJ1-1; abundance: -; d_gene: -; v_gene: TRBV18; CDR3nt: TGTGCCAGCTCACCGTCGAGCAGGGAGACTGAAGCTTTCTTT; CDR3aa: CASSPSSRETEAFF
j_gene: TRBJ2-1; abundance: -; d_gene: -; v_gene: TRBV28; CDR3nt: TGTGCCAGCGTCGTACCTACCGGGGTTGAGCAGTTCTTC; CDR3aa: CASVVPTGVEQFF
j_gene: TRBJ2-5; abundance: -; d_gene: -; v_gene: TRBV7-2; CDR3nt: TGTGCCAGCAGCTGGGGGCGGGGGTTGGAGACCCAGTACTTC; CDR3aa: CASSWGRGLETQYF
j_gene: TRBJ1-1; abundance: -; d_gene: -; v_gene: TRBV28; CDR3nt: TGTGCCAGCAGTCTCCAGGGGATGGTGAACACTGAAGCTTTCTTT; CDR3aa: CASSLQGMVNTEAFF
j_gene: TRBJ2-1; abundance: -; d_gene: -; v_gene: TRBV7-8; CDR3nt: TGTGCCAGCAGCCACAATCGGTATGGGGGGGCCAGGGAGCAGTTCTTC; CDR3aa: CASSHNRYGGAREQFF
j_gene: TRBJ2-1; abundance: -; d_gene: -; v_gene: TRBV5-1; CDR3nt: TGCGCCAGCAGCTTGAATTCGGCAGGGTTGTCCTACAATGAGCAGTTCTTC; CDR3aa: CASSLNSAGLSYNEQFF
j_gene: TRBJ2-7; abundance: -; d_gene: -; v_gene: TRBV6-5; CDR3nt: TGTGCCAGCAGTTATATTCACGAGCAGTACTTC; CDR3aa: CASSYIHEQYF
j_gene: TRBJ1-5; abundance: -; d_gene: -; v_gene: TRBV7-2; CDR3nt: TGTGCCAGCAGCTTAGAGGGCAGTAGCAATCAGCCCCAGCATTTT; CDR3aa: CASSLEGSSNQPQHF
j_gene: TRBJ2-3; abundance: -; d_gene: TRBD2; v_gene: TRBV9; CDR3nt: TGTGCCAGCAGCGCCGGGACTAGCGGGGGGACAGATACGCAGTATTTT; CDR3aa: CASSAGTSGGTDTQYF
j_gene: TRBJ2-1; abundance: -; d_gene: TRBD2; v_gene: TRBV19; CDR3nt: TGTGCCAGTACCCGGACTAGCGGGGGCTTTTACAATGAGCAGTTCTTC; CDR3aa: CASTRTSGGFYNEQFF
j_gene: TRBJ2-6; abundance: -; d_gene: -; v_gene: TRBV7-2; CDR3nt: TGTGCCAGCAGCCCGTTTGGGGGCGCCGGGGCCAACGTCCTGACTTTC; CDR3aa: CASSPFGGAGANVLTF
j_gene: TRBJ1-2; abundance: -; d_gene: -; v_gene: TRBV4-2; CDR3nt: TGTGCCAGCAGCCAAGATTTATCGGGGGACTATGGCTACACCTTC; CDR3aa: CASSQDLSGDYGYTF
j_gene: TRBJ1-5; abundance: -; d_gene: TRBD1; v_gene: TRBV2; CDR3nt: TGTGCCAGCAGTGGACAGGGGGTACCTCAGCCCCAGCATTTT; CDR3aa: CASSGQGVPQPQHF
j_gene: TRBJ1-5; abundance: once; d_gene: TRBD1; v_gene: TRBV18; CDR3nt: TGTGCCAGCTCTTGGGACAGTGGGCTGCCCCAGCATTTT; CDR3aa: CASSWDSGLPQHF
j_gene: TRBJ2-3; abundance: -; d_gene: -; v_gene: TRBV5-5; CDR3nt: TGTGCCAGCAGCTTGGGGTCGTGGGGGGGCCCCGATACGCAGTATTTT; CDR3aa: CASSLGSWGGPDTQYF
j_gene: TRBJ1-2; abundance: -; d_gene: -; v_gene: TRBV28; CDR3nt: TGTGCCAGCAGCCTCGGGGGCTACTATGGCTACACCTTC; CDR3aa: CASSLGGYYGYTF
j_gene: TRBJ2-6; abundance: -; d_gene: TRBD2; v_gene: TRBV19; CDR3nt: TGTGCCAGTGGGGGTGAGCGGGGGACTGGGGCCAACGTCCTGACTTTC; CDR3aa: CASGGERGTGANVLTF
j_gene: TRBJ2-7; abundance: -; d_gene: TRBD1; v_gene: TRBV2; CDR3nt: TGTGCCAGCAGTGAATTGGGACAGGGGTACTCCTACGAGCAGTACTTC; CDR3aa: CASSELGQGYSYEQYF